Sequencing of this T cell receptor beta chain was carried out in a study of cytomegalovirus exposure and HLA in healthy donors. This clone was observed a single time. The antigen is not known. PCR primers comprised 60 Vbeta and 13 Jbeta primers. This table comes from immunoSEQ multiplex PCR, and its TCRdb copy is limited to in-frame clones, with some not included. Here the sample spans about 160,000 clones, 84% being singletons. The CDR3 length is 14 residues. Trimming stripped 5 bases from V and 7 bases from J, with 16 bases between. Germline V gene lookup returns CDR1 SGHRS and CDR2 YFSETQ. Whole-study findings and limits: Most TCR sequences were seen very rarely across donors, but some public TCRs occurred in many. Per a later analysis, HLA-associated TCR beta chains showed more clonal expansion than other, equally common TCR beta chains.

This chain connects TRBV5-1 to TRBJ1-5; D call uncertain. This receptor was obtained from a man in his fifties in good health and CMV-seropositive. Material: PBMCs. The CDR3 bases are TGCGCCAGCAGTGAGCAGGCCCAAGGCCAGCCCCAGCATTTT. This translates into CASSEQAQGQPQHF. Together with reference TRBV5-1 and TRBJ1-5, the CDR3 gives the full variable domain: KAGVTQTPRYLIKTRGQQVTLSCSPISGHRSVSWYQQTPGQGLQFLFEYFSETQRNKGNFPGRFSGRQFSNSRSEMNVSTLELGDSALYLCASSEQAQGQPQHFGDGTRLSIL.